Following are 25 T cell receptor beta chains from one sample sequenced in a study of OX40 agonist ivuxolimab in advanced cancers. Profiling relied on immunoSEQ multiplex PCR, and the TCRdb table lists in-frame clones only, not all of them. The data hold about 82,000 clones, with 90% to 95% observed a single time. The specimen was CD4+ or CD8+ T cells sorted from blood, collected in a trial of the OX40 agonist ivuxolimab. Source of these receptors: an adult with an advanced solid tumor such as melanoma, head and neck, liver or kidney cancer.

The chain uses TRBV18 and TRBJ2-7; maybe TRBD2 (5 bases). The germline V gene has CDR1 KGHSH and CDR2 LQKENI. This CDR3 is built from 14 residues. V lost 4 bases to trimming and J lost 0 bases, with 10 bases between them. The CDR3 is CASSQRDFSYEQYF. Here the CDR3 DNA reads TGTGCCAGCTCACAACGGGATTTCTCCTACGAGCAGTACTTC.

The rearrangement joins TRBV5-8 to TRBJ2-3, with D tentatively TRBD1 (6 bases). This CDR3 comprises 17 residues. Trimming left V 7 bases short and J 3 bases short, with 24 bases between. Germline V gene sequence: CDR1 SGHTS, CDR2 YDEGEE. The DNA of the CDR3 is TGTGCCAGCCCCTCTGCCCCGAGGGGGAGTTCTACAGATACGCAGTATTTT. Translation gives CASPSAPRGSSTDTQYF.

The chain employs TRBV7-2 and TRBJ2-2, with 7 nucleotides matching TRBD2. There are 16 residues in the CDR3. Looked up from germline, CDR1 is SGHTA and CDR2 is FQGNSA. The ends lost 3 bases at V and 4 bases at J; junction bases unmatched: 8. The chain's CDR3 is CASSFIAGGGTGELFF. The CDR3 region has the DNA TGTGCCAGCAGCTTTATAGCGGGTGGCGGCACCGGGGAGCTGTTTTTT.

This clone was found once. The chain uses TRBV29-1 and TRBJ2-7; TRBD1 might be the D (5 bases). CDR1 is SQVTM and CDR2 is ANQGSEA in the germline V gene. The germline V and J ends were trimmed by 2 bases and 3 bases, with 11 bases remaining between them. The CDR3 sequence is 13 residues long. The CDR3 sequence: CSVEQQGNYEQYF. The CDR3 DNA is TGCAGCGTTGAACAGCAGGGCAACTACGAGCAGTACTTC.

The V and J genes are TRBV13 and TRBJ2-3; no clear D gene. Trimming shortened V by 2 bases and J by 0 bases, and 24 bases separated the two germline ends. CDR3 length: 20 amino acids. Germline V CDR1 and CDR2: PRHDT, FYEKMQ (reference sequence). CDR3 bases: TGTGCCAGCAGCTTACGGTCAGGATTATTCCAAGTCGCAAGCACAGATACGCAGTATTTT. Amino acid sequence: CASSLRSGLFQVASTDTQYF.

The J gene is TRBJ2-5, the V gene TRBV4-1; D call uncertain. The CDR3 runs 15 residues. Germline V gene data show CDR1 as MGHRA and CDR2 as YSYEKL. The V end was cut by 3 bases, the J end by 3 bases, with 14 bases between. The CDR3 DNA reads TGCGCCAGCAGCCAGGCCGGGCAAGTTAAAGAGACCCAGTACTTC. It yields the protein CASSQAGQVKETQYF.

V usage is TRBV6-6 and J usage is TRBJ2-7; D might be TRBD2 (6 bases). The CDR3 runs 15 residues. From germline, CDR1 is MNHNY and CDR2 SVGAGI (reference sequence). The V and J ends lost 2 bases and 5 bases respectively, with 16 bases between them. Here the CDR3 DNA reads TGTGCCAGCAGTTACCATTCCGGAGGGCGGAACGAGCAGTACTTC. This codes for CASSYHSGGRNEQYF.

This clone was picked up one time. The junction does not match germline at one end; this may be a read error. CDR3 protein: CVSSLAGLARSSYEQYF. DNA for the CDR3: TGTGTCAGCAGCTTAGCCGGACTAGCGAGGAGCTCCTACGAGCAGTACTTC. The rearrangement joins TRBV7-2 to TRBJ2-7; TRBD2 agrees at 9 bases. The CDR3 spans 17 residues. Germline V gene sequence: CDR1 SGHTA, CDR2 FQGNSA.

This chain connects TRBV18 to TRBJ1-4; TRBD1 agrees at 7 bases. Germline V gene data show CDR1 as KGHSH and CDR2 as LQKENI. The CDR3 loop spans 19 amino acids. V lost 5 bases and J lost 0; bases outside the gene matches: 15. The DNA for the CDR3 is TGTGCCAGCTCAACCATCGGGACAGCCCTCTACGCAACTAATGAAAAACTGTTTTTT. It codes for CASSTIGTALYATNEKLFF.

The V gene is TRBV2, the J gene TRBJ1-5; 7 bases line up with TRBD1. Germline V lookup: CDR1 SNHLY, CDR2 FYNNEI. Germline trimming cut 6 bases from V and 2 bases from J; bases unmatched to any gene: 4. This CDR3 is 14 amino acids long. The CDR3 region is CASSFGQGNQPQHF. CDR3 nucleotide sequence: TGTGCCAGCAGCTTTGGACAGGGCAATCAGCCCCAGCATTTT. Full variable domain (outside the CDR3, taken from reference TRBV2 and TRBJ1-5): EPEVTQTPSHQVTQMGQEVILRCVPISNHLYFYWYRQILGQKVEFLVSFYNNEISEKSEIFDDQFSVERPDGSNFTLKIRSTKLEDSAMYFCASSFGQGNQPQHFGDGTRLSIL.

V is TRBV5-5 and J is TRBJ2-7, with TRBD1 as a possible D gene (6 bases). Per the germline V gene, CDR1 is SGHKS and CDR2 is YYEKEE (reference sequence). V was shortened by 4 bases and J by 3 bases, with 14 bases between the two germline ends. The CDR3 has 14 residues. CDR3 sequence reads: CASSVGQLNYEQYF. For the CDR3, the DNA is TGTGCCAGCAGCGTAGGACAGTTGAACTACGAGCAGTACTTC.

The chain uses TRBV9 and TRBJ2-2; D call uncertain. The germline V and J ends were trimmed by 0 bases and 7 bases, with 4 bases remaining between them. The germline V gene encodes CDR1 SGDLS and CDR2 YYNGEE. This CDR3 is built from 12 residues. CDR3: CASSVVSGELFF. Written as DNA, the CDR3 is TGTGCCAGCAGCGTAGTAAGCGGGGAGCTGTTTTTT. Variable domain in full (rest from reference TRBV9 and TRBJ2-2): DSGVTQTPKHLITATGQRVTLRCSPRSGDLSVYWYQQSLDQGLQFLIQYYNGEERAKGNILERFSAQQFPDLHSELNLSSLELGDSALYFCASSVVSGELFFGEGSRLTVL.

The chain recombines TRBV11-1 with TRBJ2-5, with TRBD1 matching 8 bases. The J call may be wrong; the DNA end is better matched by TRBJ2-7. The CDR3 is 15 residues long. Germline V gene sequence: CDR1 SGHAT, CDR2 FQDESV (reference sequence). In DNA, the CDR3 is TGTGCCAGCAGCCAAGGACAGGGATTGTCCTACGAGCAGTACTTC. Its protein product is CASSQGQGLSYEQYF.

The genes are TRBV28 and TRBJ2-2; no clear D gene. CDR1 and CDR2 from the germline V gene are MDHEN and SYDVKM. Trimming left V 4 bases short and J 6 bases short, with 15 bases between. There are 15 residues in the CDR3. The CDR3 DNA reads TGTGCCAGCAGTTCCCCTGAGTGGTGGTCCGGGGAGCTGTTTTTT. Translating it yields CASSSPEWWSGELFF.

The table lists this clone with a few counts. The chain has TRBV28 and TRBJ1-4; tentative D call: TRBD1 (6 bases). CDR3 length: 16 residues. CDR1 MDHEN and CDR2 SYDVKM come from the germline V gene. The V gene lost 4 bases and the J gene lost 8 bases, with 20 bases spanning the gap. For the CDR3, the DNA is TGTGCCAGCAGTTCCTTGCAGGGGTCTATAGGGGAAAAACTGTTTTTT. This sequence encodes CASSSLQGSIGEKLFF.

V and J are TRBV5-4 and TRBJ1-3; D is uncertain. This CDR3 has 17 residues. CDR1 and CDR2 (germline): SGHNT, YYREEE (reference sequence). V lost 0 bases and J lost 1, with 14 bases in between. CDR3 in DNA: TGTGCCAGCAGCTTGGGGGGTGCCAGCTCATCTGGAAACACCATATATTTT. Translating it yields CASSLGGASSSGNTIYF.

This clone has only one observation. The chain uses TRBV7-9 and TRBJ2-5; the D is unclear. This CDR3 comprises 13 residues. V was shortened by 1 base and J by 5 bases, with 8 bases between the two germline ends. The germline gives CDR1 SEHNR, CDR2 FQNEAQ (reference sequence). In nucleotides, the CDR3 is TGTGCCAGCAGCTTAGGGGCCCGGGAGACCCAGTACTTC. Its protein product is CASSLGARETQYF.

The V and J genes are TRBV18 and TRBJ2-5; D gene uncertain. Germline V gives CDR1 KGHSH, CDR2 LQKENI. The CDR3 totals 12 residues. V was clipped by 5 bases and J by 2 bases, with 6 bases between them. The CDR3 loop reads CASSAAQETQYF. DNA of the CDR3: TGTGCCAGCTCAGCGGCGCAAGAGACCCAGTACTTC.

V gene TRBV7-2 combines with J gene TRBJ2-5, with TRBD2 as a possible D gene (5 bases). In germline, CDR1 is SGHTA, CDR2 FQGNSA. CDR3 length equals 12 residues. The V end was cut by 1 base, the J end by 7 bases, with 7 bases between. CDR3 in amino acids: CASSLGGRTQYF. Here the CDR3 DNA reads TGTGCCAGCAGCTTAGGCGGGCGGACCCAGTACTTC. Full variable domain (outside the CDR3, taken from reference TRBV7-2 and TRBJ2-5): GAGVSQSPSNKVTEKGKDVELRCDPISGHTALYWYRQSLGQGLEFLIYFQGNSAPDKSGLPSDRFSAERTGGSVSTLTIQRTQQEDSAVYLCASSLGGRTQYFGPGTRLLVL.

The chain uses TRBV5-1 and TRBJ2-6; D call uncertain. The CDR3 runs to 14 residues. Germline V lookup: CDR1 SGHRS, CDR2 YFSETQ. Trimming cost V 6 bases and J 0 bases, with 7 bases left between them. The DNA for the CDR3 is TGCGCCAGCATGCTCCTCTCTGGGGCCAACGTCCTGACTTTC. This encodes CASMLLSGANVLTF.

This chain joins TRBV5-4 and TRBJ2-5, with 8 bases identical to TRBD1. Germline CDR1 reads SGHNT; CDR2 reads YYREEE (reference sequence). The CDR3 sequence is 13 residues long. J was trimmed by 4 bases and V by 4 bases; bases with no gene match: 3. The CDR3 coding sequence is TGTGCCAGCAGCCCGACAGGGGTAGAGACCCAGTACTTC. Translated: CASSPTGVETQYF.

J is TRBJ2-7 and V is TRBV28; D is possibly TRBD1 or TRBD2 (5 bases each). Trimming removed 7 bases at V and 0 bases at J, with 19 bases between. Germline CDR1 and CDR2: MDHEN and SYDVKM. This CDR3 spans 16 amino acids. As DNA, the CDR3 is TGTGCCAGCATGTTGGGGGTGGGCGGAACCTCCTACGAGCAGTACTTC. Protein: CASMLGVGGTSYEQYF.

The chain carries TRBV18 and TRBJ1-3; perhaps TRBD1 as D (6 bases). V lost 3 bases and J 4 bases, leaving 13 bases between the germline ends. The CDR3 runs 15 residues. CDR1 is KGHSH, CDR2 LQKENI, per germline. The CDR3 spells CASSPNRVQGNTIYF. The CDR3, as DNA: TGTGCCAGCTCACCTAACAGGGTTCAAGGAAACACCATATATTTT.

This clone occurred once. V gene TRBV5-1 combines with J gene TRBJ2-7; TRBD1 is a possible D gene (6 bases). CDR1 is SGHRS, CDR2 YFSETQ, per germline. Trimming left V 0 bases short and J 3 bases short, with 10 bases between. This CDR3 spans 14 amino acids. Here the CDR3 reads CASSLDAGVYEQYF. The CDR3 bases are TGCGCCAGCAGCTTGGATGCAGGGGTCTACGAGCAGTACTTC.

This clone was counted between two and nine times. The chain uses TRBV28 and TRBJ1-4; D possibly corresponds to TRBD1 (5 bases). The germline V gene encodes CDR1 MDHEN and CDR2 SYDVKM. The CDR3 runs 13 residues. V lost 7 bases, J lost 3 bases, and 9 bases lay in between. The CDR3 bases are TGTGCCAGCATCGGAGGGGCTAATGAAAAACTGTTTTTT. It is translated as CASIGGANEKLFF.